These 24 T cell receptor beta chains originate from one sample sequenced in a study of cytomegalovirus exposure and HLA in healthy donors. Primers: 60 Vbeta forward and 13 Jbeta reverse. Profiling relied on immunoSEQ multiplex PCR, and the TCRdb table lists in-frame clones only, not all of them. The table has over 80,000 clones, about 79% seen once. Sequences were obtained from PBMCs. The receptor source for this set is a female donor in good health and CMV-seronegative.

In this sample, this clone turned up once. V usage is TRBV2 and J usage is TRBJ2-3; 10 bases line up with TRBD2. This CDR3 comprises 14 residues. Germline loops: CDR1 SNHLY, CDR2 FYNNEI. The V segment lost 6 bases and the J segment 4 bases; nucleotides outside the gene matches: 4. The CDR3 reads CASSGLAAPDTQYF. The DNA for the CDR3 is TGTGCCAGCAGCGGACTAGCGGCACCAGATACGCAGTATTTT.

There are a few counts of this clone. The chain links TRBV29-1 to TRBJ2-7; D perhaps matches TRBD2 (6 bases). This CDR3 contains 14 residues. Germline assignment: CDR1 SQVTM and CDR2 ANQGSEA. V gave up 4 bases and J gave up 0 bases, with 13 bases separating them. DNA of the CDR3: TGCAGCGTTGTCGCGGGGATTAGCTCCTACGAGCAGTACTTC. Protein sequence: CSVVAGISSYEQYF.

The rearrangement joins TRBV4-2 to TRBJ2-3; the match to TRBD1 covers 8 bases. The ends lost 4 bases at V and 6 bases at J; junction bases unmatched: 6. Germline lookup yields CDR1 LGHNA and CDR2 YNFKEQ. This CDR3 has 14 residues. This CDR3 is CASSLVTGEDTQYF. As DNA, the CDR3 is TGTGCCAGCAGCCTAGTGACAGGGGAGGATACGCAGTATTTT.

This clone was counted between two and nine times. The chain is built from TRBV5-1 and TRBJ2-1, with D perhaps TRBD1 (6 bases). The CDR3 extends over 15 amino acids. The V end was cut by 1 base, the J end by 7 bases, with 15 bases between. Germline loops: CDR1 SGHRS, CDR2 YFSETQ. The CDR3, as DNA: TGCGCCAGCAGCTTGAACGTGCAGGGGTGGAATGAGCAGTTCTTC. Translation: CASSLNVQGWNEQFF. The whole variable domain, filled in from reference TRBV5-1 and TRBJ2-1, reads KAGVTQTPRYLIKTRGQQVTLSCSPISGHRSVSWYQQTPGQGLQFLFEYFSETQRNKGNFPGRFSGRQFSNSRSEMNVSTLELGDSALYLCASSLNVQGWNEQFFGPGTRLTVL.

The chain joins TRBV6-5 to TRBJ1-5, with no clear D. The germline gives CDR1 MNHEY, CDR2 SVGAGI. This CDR3 is built from 12 residues. V shed 8 bases and J shed 4 bases, with 9 bases lying between them. The CDR3 region is CASGPQNQPQHF. The CDR3 region has the DNA TGTGCCAGCGGTCCACAGAATCAGCCCCAGCATTTT.

The chain couples TRBV6-6 to TRBJ1-1, with a weak D call TRBD1 (6 bases). V lost 3 bases and J lost 3, with 11 bases in between. The length of the CDR3 is 14 residues. CDR1 and CDR2 (germline): MNHNY, SVGAGI (reference sequence). The CDR3: CASSYNRAYTEAFF. CDR3 DNA: TGTGCCAGCAGTTATAACAGGGCCTACACTGAAGCTTTCTTT.

In its sample, this clone was seen once. The chain has TRBV19 and TRBJ1-1; D might be TRBD1 (5 bases). The CDR3 is 14 amino acids. Germline assignment: CDR1 LNHDA and CDR2 SQIVND (reference sequence). Trimming pared 4 bases from V and 1 base from J, leaving 10 bases between. For the CDR3, the DNA is TGTGCCAGTAGTAAAAATGGACAGAACACTGAAGCTTTCTTT. Translated: CASSKNGQNTEAFF.

This clone was detected once. The DNA for the CDR3 is TGCAGCGCCCCTGAACAGGGACAACTTGGGGGCTACACCTTC. Residues: CSAPEQGQLGGYTF. This sequence joins TRBV29-1 and TRBJ1-2; a possible D gene is TRBD1 (6 bases). Germline-derived CDR1 and CDR2 are SQVTM and ANQGSEA. The CDR3 covers 14 residues. Trimming took off 7 bases at V and 8 bases at J, with 23 bases between the two ends.

A few counts support this clone. The chain recombines TRBV10-3 with TRBJ1-2; unclear D gene. The CDR3 extends over 13 amino acids. Germline CDR1 reads ENHRY; CDR2 reads SYGVKD. V dropped 0 bases and J dropped 10 bases, with 12 bases sitting between them. Here the CDR3 reads CAISESRQSNYTF. The CDR3 DNA reads as TGTGCCATCAGTGAGTCGAGGCAGTCGAACTACACCTTC.

The chain uses TRBV2 and TRBJ1-5, with D perhaps matching TRBD1 (5 bases). The CDR3 covers 14 residues. Trimming took 3 bases from V and 6 from J, leaving 12 bases between them. Germline loops: CDR1 SNHLY, CDR2 FYNNEI. For the CDR3, the DNA is TGTGCCAGCAGTGAGGGGCAGGGAAGTCAGCCCCAGCATTTT. Residues: CASSEGQGSQPQHF. The variable domain in full, with the rest retrieved from reference TRBV2 and TRBJ1-5, is EPEVTQTPSHQVTQMGQEVILRCVPISNHLYFYWYRQILGQKVEFLVSFYNNEISEKSEIFDDQFSVERPDGSNFTLKIRSTKLEDSAMYFCASSEGQGSQPQHFGDGTRLSIL.

The chain is built from TRBV12-5 and TRBJ2-1, with D maybe TRBD1 (6 bases). Germline CDR1 is LGHNT and CDR2 is FRNRAP. The CDR3 totals 17 residues. V lost 1 base and J lost 0, with 13 bases in between. The CDR3 protein is CASGLGSGASSYNEQFF. The CDR3 DNA follows: TGTGCTAGTGGTTTGGGGTCAGGGGCGAGCTCCTACAATGAGCAGTTCTTC.

The CDR3 DNA reads as TGTGCCAGCAGTTTCTCCGACAGGGAAGGTGAAGCTTTCTTT. This codes for CASSFSDREGEAFF. The chain combines TRBV28 with TRBJ1-1; 7 nucleotides line up with TRBD1. The CDR3 runs to 14 residues. Germline V gene data show CDR1 as MDHEN and CDR2 as SYDVKM. With 3 bases clipped from V and 7 bases from J, the junction kept 8 bases outside the gene matches.

The chain is built from TRBV5-6 and TRBJ2-4, with TRBD2 matching over 13 bases. CDR3 length: 15 residues. Germline V gives CDR1 SGHDT, CDR2 YYEEEE. V shed 4 bases and J 8 bases; nucleotides not matched to a gene: 6. The CDR3 DNA sequence: TGTGCCAGCAGCCCGGGACTAGCGGGGACGGACATTCAGTACTTC. Its protein is CASSPGLAGTDIQYF.

J is TRBJ1-5 and V is TRBV28; no clear D gene. Deletions cut 4 bases from V and 0 bases from J, with 13 bases between. The CDR3 is made up of 16 amino acids. Germline CDR1 and CDR2: MDHEN and SYDVKM. CDR3 sequence reads: CASSSAAGNSNQPQHF. CDR3 DNA: TGTGCCAGCAGTTCCGCCGCCGGGAATAGCAATCAGCCCCAGCATTTT. Combining the CDR3 with reference TRBV28 and TRBJ1-5 gives the whole variable domain DVKVTQSSRYLVKRTGEKVFLECVQDMDHENMFWYRQDPGLGLRLIYFSYDVKMKEKGDIPEGYSVSREKKERFSLILESASTNQTSMYLCASSSAAGNSNQPQHFGDGTRLSIL.

This clone came up a few times. The gene calls are TRBV29-1 and TRBJ2-7; 8 nucleotides align to TRBD2. Germline CDR1 reads SQVTM; CDR2 reads ANQGSEA. The CDR3 consists of 14 residues. Unmatched junction bases numbered 6, after V lost 3 bases and J lost 2 bases. The CDR3, as DNA: TGCAGCGTTGAGAGCCGGGAGGGCGCCTACGAGCAGTACTTC. As protein: CSVESREGAYEQYF.

This chain connects TRBV6-5 to TRBJ2-3; TRBD2 matches at 11 bases. J was trimmed by 5 bases and V by 8 bases; bases with no gene match: 9. Per the germline V gene, CDR1 is MNHEY and CDR2 is SVGAGI. The CDR3 sequence is 15 residues long. CDR3 sequence: CASRLSGGAKDTQYF. The CDR3 nucleotides are TGTGCCAGCCGCCTTAGCGGGGGGGCCAAAGATACGCAGTATTTT.

CDR3 in DNA: TGTGCCAGCAGCGTGCTAGCGGGTGCCACAGATACGCAGTATTTT. Translating gives CASSVLAGATDTQYF. The chain carries TRBV9 and TRBJ2-3, with 8 bases fitting TRBD2. Trimming cost V 2 bases and J 2 bases; bases outside gene matches: 4. Per germline, CDR1 SGDLS and CDR2 YYNGEE. CDR3 length: 15 amino acids.

The chain has TRBV7-2 and TRBJ2-5; 9 bases are a match to TRBD1. The CDR3 is made up of 14 amino acids. CDR1 and CDR2 (germline): SGHTA, FQGNSA. J gave up 5 bases and V 5 bases, and 6 bases lay outside the gene matches. In DNA, the CDR3 is TGTGCCAGCAGCCACCCGACAGGGGGGGAGACCCAGTACTTC. This sequence encodes CASSHPTGGETQYF.

This sequence joins TRBV28 and TRBJ2-7, with a weak D call TRBD2 (6 bases). Trimming left V 5 bases short and J 1 base short, with 18 bases between. The CDR3 is 16 residues long. Germline loops: CDR1 MDHEN, CDR2 SYDVKM. CDR3 nucleotide sequence: TGTGCCAGCAGTCCCCACTGGGTAGGAGGGTCCTACGAGCAGTACTTC. Its protein product is CASSPHWVGGSYEQYF.

This clone has only one observation. The CDR3 loop reads CASSLARDSYEQYF. CDR3 nucleotide sequence: TGTGCCAGCAGCTTGGCCAGGGACTCCTACGAGCAGTACTTC. The V call is TRBV5-4, the J call TRBJ2-7; TRBD1 might be the D (5 bases). This CDR3 comprises 14 residues. V dropped 0 bases and J dropped 0 bases, with 7 bases sitting between them. Germline CDR1 is SGHNT and CDR2 is YYREEE (reference sequence). The whole variable domain, filled in from reference TRBV5-4 and TRBJ2-7, reads ETGVTQSPTHLIKTRGQQVTLRCSSQSGHNTVSWYQQALGQGPQFIFQYYREEENGRGNFPPRFSGLQFPNYSSELNVNALELDDSALYLCASSLARDSYEQYFGPGTRLTVT.

The gene calls are TRBV6-5 and TRBJ2-1, with 13 positions matching TRBD2. Germline CDR1 reads MNHEY; CDR2 reads SVGAGI. The CDR3 has 16 amino acids. V gave up 4 bases and J gave up 6 bases; unmatched junction bases: 6. The CDR3 DNA is TGTGCCAGCAGTTCCCTGACTAGCGGGGGGCGCAATGAGCAGTTCTTC. Protein product: CASSSLTSGGRNEQFF.

V and J are TRBV6-1 and TRBJ1-6, with TRBD1 identical over 8 bases. Losses at the gene ends were 6 bases for V and 7 bases for J; bases not matched to a gene: 5. The CDR3 has 14 residues. CDR1 and CDR2 from the germline V gene are MNHNS and SASEGT. This CDR3 is CASSGQGENSPLHF. Written as DNA, the CDR3 is TGTGCCAGCAGCGGACAGGGAGAGAATTCACCCCTCCACTTT.

The rearrangement links TRBV6-4 to TRBJ2-1, with TRBD1 matching over 7 bases. Trimming at V came to 1 base and at J to 3 bases, leaving 6 bases not matched to a gene. This CDR3 is built from 16 residues. Per the germline V gene, CDR1 is MRHNA and CDR2 is SNTAGT. Here the CDR3 reads CASSDWTGHLYNEQFF. CDR3 DNA: TGTGCCAGCAGTGACTGGACAGGCCACCTCTACAATGAGCAGTTCTTC.

The V gene is TRBV7-6, the J gene TRBJ2-1, with 10 bases fitting TRBD2. J was trimmed by 3 bases and V by 0 bases; bases with no gene match: 8. The CDR3 loop spans 18 amino acids. CDR1 and CDR2 (germline): SGHVS, FNYEAQ. CDR3 amino acids: CASSLASSGGANYNEQFF. The CDR3 bases are TGTGCCAGCAGCTTAGCTTCGAGCGGGGGGGCCAACTACAATGAGCAGTTCTTC.